At least ten counts were recorded for the clone carrying this T cell receptor beta chain. Its antigen is not identified. This entry comes from a study of Graves' ophthalmopathy and Graves' hyperthyroidism. The germline gives CDR1 SQVTM, CDR2 ANQGSEA. V was clipped by 7 bases and J by 5 bases; unmatched bases: 8. The CDR3 contains 12 residues. Study-wide points: Cross-validated, the 13-signature model showed 87.88%/81.08% sensitivity/specificity, and 80%/75% in the test set.

Transcripts of RNA were the source for amplifying TCR beta CDR3 regions. After a first-round RT-PCR with HTBI primers, a second-round multiplex PCR was run. TCRdb re-analysed the multiplex PCR reads in MiXCR, keeping a single row per CDR3 protein. Of over a million distinct CDR3 sequences in the sample, about two fifths were seen once. The evidence that diagnosis relied on was clinical symptoms, serum thyroxine, TRAb, thyroid ultrasound and orbital computed tomography. Sequencing input: peripheral blood or thyroid tissue (not recorded which). The chain couples TRBV29-1 to TRBJ2-7, with 7 positions matching TRBD2. This TCR was sampled from an adult man with Graves' hyperthyroidism. Here the CDR3 reads CSAMGRGDEQYF. The CDR3 DNA follows: TGCAGCGCCATGGGACGGGGGGACGAGCAGTACTTC.